The T cell receptor (beta chain) under discussion was sequenced for a study of regulatory T cells in long-lasting Graves disease. Study outcomes and limitations: Small sample size may have lowered accuracy.

The germline gives CDR1 MDHEN, CDR2 SYDVKM. CDR3 size: 13 residues. Trimming removed 11 bases from V and 0 bases from J, with 11 bases in between. Combining iRepertoire HTBI primers with Arm-PCR of CDR3 regions, the authors built TCR beta libraries. Via MiXCR, TCRdb re-called the multiplex PCR reads, giving one row per CDR3 protein. The top ten hold approximately 15% of the sample, which has about 440,000 distinct CDR3 sequences, about 16% seen once. Time point reported: newly diagnosed GD, antithyroid drugs for less than 3 months. The authors made the TCR library using RNA they extracted from PBMCs. This clonotype was counted many times. Its antigen is as yet unknown. These same records also appear under a second study, on T cells in Graves' hyperthyroidism and ophthalmopathy.

Source: peripheral blood mononuclear cells (PBMCs), taken at new diagnosis, from a patient treated with antithyroid drugs. This rearrangement joins TRBV28 to TRBJ1-5; D might be TRBD1 (5 bases). This TCR was sampled from a woman under 40 with Graves disease. The CDR3 sequence: CAGADNSNQPQHF. The CDR3 DNA is TGTGCCGGGGCTGACAATAGCAATCAGCCCCAGCATTTT.